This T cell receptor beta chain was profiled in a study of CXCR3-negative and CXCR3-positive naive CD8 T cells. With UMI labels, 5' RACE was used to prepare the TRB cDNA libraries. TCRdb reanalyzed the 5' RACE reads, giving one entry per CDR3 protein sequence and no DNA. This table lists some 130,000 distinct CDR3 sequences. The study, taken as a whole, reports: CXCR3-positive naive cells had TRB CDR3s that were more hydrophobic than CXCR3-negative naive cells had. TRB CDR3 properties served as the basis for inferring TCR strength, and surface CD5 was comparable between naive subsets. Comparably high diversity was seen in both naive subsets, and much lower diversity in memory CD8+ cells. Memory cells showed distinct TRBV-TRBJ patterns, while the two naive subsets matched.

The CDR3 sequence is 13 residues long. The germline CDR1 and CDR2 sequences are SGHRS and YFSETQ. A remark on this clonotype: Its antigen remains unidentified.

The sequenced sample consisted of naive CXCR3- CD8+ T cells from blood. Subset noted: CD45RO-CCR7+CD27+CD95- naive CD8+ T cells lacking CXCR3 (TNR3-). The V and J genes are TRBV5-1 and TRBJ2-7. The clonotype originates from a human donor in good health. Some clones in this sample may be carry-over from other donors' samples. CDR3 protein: CASSLEGTYEQYF.